A selection of T cell receptor beta chains follows, all from one sample in a study of cytotoxic CD8 clonotypes in ibrutinib-treated CLL. Sequencing was performed with immunoSEQ multiplex PCR; in TCRdb, only in-frame clones are kept and a portion is missing. Altogether 140,000 to 150,000 clones are present, about 76% being singletons, with the ten largest covering just over 5%. Sample: PBMCs, taken after 24 months of ibrutinib treatment. The receptors here all came from a human donor with chronic lymphocytic leukemia. The CDR3 runs from the conserved cysteine through the conserved F or W. Each record gives: J gene, D gene, clone size, V gene, CDR3 protein, CDR3 DNA. A D gene is named only where the DNA matches it firmly. Not every row has a clone size; where given, it reads once, few, many or a size class.

>TRBJ1-4|TRBD1|-|TRBV2
CASSRDSFNEKLFF
TGTGCCAGCAGTCGGGACAGCTTTAATGAAAAACTGTTTTTT
>TRBJ1-2|TRBD1|-|TRBV5-1
CASSASSGQGYHGYTF
TGCGCCAGCAGCGCAAGCTCGGGACAGGGTTACCATGGCTACACCTTC
>TRBJ1-1|-|-|TRBV5-1
CASSLEGHQGFF
TGCGCCAGCAGCTTGGAGGGACACCAGGGTTTCTTT
>TRBJ1-1|-|-|TRBV30
CAWSRQGRTEAFF
TGTGCCTGGAGTCGGCAGGGGAGGACTGAAGCTTTCTTT
>TRBJ2-3|-|-|TRBV28
CASTTPRGSADTQYF
TGTGCCAGCACCACGCCCAGGGGTAGTGCAGATACGCAGTATTTT
>TRBJ1-1|-|-|TRBV7-9
CASNTEGNTEAFF
TGTGCCAGCAACACCGAGGGGAACACTGAAGCTTTCTTT
>TRBJ1-6|TRBD1|many|TRBV5-1
CASSWGDREAAPLHF
TGCGCCAGCAGCTGGGGCGACAGGGAAGCTGCACCCCTCCACTTT
>TRBJ1-6|-|few|TRBV2
CASSGESSYNSPLHF
TGTGCCAGCAGTGGGGAGAGCTCCTATAATTCACCCCTCCACTTT
>TRBJ1-6|-|-|TRBV7-9
CASSLAGAGIRSYNSPLHF
TGTGCCAGCAGCTTAGCGGGGGCAGGGATCCGCTCCTATAATTCACCCCTCCACTTT
>TRBJ2-3|TRBD2|-|TRBV9
CASSVGLADTQYF
TGTGCCAGCAGCGTGGGACTAGCAGATACGCAGTATTTT
>TRBJ2-7|TRBD2|-|TRBV28
CASSLRLAGGGYEQYF
TGTGCCAGCAGTTTGAGACTAGCGGGAGGGGGTTACGAGCAGTACTTC
>TRBJ1-1|-|-|TRBV13
CASSFLAGGTEAFF
TGTGCCAGCAGCTTCCTGGCCGGGGGGACTGAAGCTTTCTTT
>TRBJ1-6|TRBD1|-|TRBV6-6
CASSTRDRNSPLHF
TGTGCCAGCAGTACCCGGGACAGAAATTCACCCCTCCACTTT
>TRBJ2-1|TRBD2|-|TRBV28
CASSPTGTSADNEQFF
TGTGCCAGCAGTCCCACCGGGACTAGCGCCGACAATGAGCAGTTCTTC
>TRBJ2-2|-|-|TRBV2
CASTGAGPLGGLFF
TGTGCCAGCACCGGGGCCGGGCCCCTAGGGGGACTGTTTTTT
>TRBJ1-3|-|-|TRBV11-2
CASSLGAGASGNTIYF
TGTGCCAGCAGCCTGGGGGCAGGGGCTTCTGGAAACACCATATATTTT
>TRBJ2-4|TRBD2|-|TRBV19
CASTPAQGRENIQYF
TGTGCCAGTACCCCGGCCCAAGGGAGGGAAAACATTCAGTACTTC
>TRBJ2-4|-|-|TRBV7-9
CASSWGGEGNIQYF
TGTGCCAGCAGCTGGGGGGGCGAAGGGAACATTCAGTACTTC
>TRBJ1-5|TRBD1|-|TRBV28
CASSLFPGTARNQPQHF
TGTGCCAGCAGTTTATTCCCCGGGACAGCCCGCAATCAGCCCCAGCATTTT
>TRBJ1-4|-|few|TRBV28
CASSTPTGQLFF
TGTGCCAGCAGTACCCCAACCGGGCAACTGTTTTTT
>TRBJ2-1|-|-|TRBV27
CASSLYLGTTQRQFF
TGTGCCAGCAGTTTATATTTGGGGACAACCCAACGGCAGTTCTTC
>TRBJ1-3|-|-|TRBV7-6
CASSSQTGGYSGNTIYF
TGTGCCAGCAGCTCCCAGACAGGCGGCTACTCTGGAAACACCATATATTTT
>TRBJ1-1|-|-|TRBV4-1
CASSQEGRVRRGSTEAFF
TGCGCCAGCAGCCAAGAGGGTAGGGTGCGAAGGGGGAGCACTGAAGCTTTCTTT
>TRBJ1-2|-|once|TRBV6-6
CASRAAGVGGYTF
TGTGCCAGCAGGGCCGCCGGGGTGGGCGGCTACACCTTC
>TRBJ1-1|-|-|TRBV11-2
CASSLGGAPEAFF
TGTGCCAGCAGCTTAGGAGGAGCCCCTGAAGCTTTCTTT
>TRBJ2-1|TRBD2|few|TRBV10-1
CASTSGSYNEQFF
TGCGCCTCCACTAGCGGCTCCTACAATGAGCAGTTCTTC
>TRBJ2-5|-|-|TRBV7-2
CASSPPGARGETQYF
TGTGCCAGCAGCCCCCCTGGGGCTAGGGGAGAGACCCAGTACTTC
>TRBJ1-1|-|-|TRBV28
CASSPPGSGVAFF
TGTGCCAGCAGCCCCCCAGGGTCAGGGGTAGCTTTCTTT
>TRBJ2-1|-|-|TRBV7-8
CASSLGPVGFF
TGTGCCAGCAGCTTAGGGCCAGTGGGGTTCTTC
>TRBJ1-2|-|-|TRBV2
CASSYRDPGYGYTF
TGTGCCAGCAGTTACCGGGACCCGGGCTATGGCTACACCTTC
>TRBJ2-5|-|-|TRBV7-2
CASSRTGTQETQYF
TGTGCCAGCAGCCGCACAGGGACACAAGAGACCCAGTACTTC
>TRBJ1-3|-|-|TRBV30
CAWSPTKGPGNTIYF
TGTGCCTGGAGTCCAACTAAGGGGCCCGGAAACACCATATATTTT
>TRBJ1-2|TRBD1|-|TRBV5-1
CASSPPGTGAAYGYTF
TGCGCCAGCAGCCCGCCCGGGACAGGGGCCGCCTATGGCTACACCTTC
>TRBJ1-6|-|-|TRBV7-9
CASSLEAGWASPLHF
TGTGCCAGCAGCTTAGAGGCAGGGTGGGCTTCACCCCTCCACTTT
>TRBJ1-4|TRBD1|few|TRBV5-5
CASSLGGQGEKLFF
TGTGCCAGCAGCTTGGGTGGACAGGGTGAAAAACTGTTTTTT
>TRBJ2-2|-|-|TRBV28
CASSGGEAGELFF
TGTGCCAGCAGTGGAGGGGAGGCCGGGGAGCTGTTTTTT
>TRBJ2-4|TRBD2|-|TRBV4-3
CASSQGEGTFLYF
TGCGCCAGCAGCCAAGGGGAGGGGACCTTTTTGTACTTC
>TRBJ2-7|-|few|TRBV11-3
CASSLGGSASYEQYF
TGTGCCAGCAGCTTAGGGGGGTCCGCCTCCTACGAGCAGTACTTC
>TRBJ2-3|TRBD2|-|TRBV30
CAWRPRGGADTQYF
TGTGCCTGGAGGCCTCGCGGGGGGGCTGATACGCAGTATTTT
>TRBJ2-7|-|-|TRBV27
CASSPQGQGVWEQYF
TGTGCCAGCAGTCCTCAGGGACAAGGGGTTTGGGAGCAGTACTTC
>TRBJ1-5|-|few|TRBV28
CASSLSRTNQPQHF
TGTGCCAGCAGTTTATCACGGACCAATCAGCCCCAGCATTTT
>TRBJ2-5|-|many|TRBV4-3
CASSQGPGAAQYF
TGCGCCAGCAGCCAGGGCCCCGGGGCGGCCCAGTACTTC
>TRBJ1-2|TRBD1|-|TRBV7-2
CASSQKQGNLPYGYTF
TGTGCCAGCAGCCAAAAACAGGGGAACTTACCCTATGGCTACACCTTC
>TRBJ2-3|-|few|TRBV20-1
CSAPFGNTQYF
TGCAGTGCCCCCTTTGGGAATACGCAGTATTTT
>TRBJ2-7|-|-|TRBV19
CASSPGYEQYF
TGTGCCAGTAGCCCCGGGTACGAGCAGTACTTC
>TRBJ2-7|TRBD2|-|TRBV25-1
CASSEPSGSGDEQYF
TGTGCCAGCAGTGAACCTAGCGGGAGTGGGGACGAGCAGTACTTC
>TRBJ2-7|-|-|TRBV6-6
CASTATGYEQYF
TGTGCCAGCACCGCGACCGGCTACGAGCAGTACTTC
>TRBJ2-3|-|-|TRBV4-1
CASSQAGTSTDTQYF
TGCGCCAGCAGCCAAGCCGGGACTAGCACAGATACGCAGTATTTT
>TRBJ1-2|-|-|TRBV7-8
CASSLPARRSQASGYTF
TGTGCCAGCAGCTTACCAGCGCGACGCTCACAGGCGTCGGGCTACACCTTC
>TRBJ2-7|-|few|TRBV15
CATSRDLRTNYEQYF
TGTGCCACCAGCAGAGATCTGAGGACAAACTACGAGCAGTACTTC
>TRBJ2-3|-|-|TRBV7-3
CASSLFPLAQADTQYF
TGTGCCAGCAGCTTATTTCCATTGGCGCAGGCAGATACGCAGTATTTT
>TRBJ1-2|-|once|TRBV11-2
CASSLGTVDYGYTF
TGTGCCAGCAGCTTAGGGACGGTCGACTATGGCTACACCTTC
>TRBJ2-7|-|-|TRBV27
CASSPMGPTWGDEQYF
TGTGCCAGCAGCCCAATGGGCCCCACGTGGGGGGACGAGCAGTACTTC
>TRBJ2-7|-|few|TRBV30
CAWTVSSYEQYF
TGTGCCTGGACCGTGAGCTCCTACGAGCAGTACTTC